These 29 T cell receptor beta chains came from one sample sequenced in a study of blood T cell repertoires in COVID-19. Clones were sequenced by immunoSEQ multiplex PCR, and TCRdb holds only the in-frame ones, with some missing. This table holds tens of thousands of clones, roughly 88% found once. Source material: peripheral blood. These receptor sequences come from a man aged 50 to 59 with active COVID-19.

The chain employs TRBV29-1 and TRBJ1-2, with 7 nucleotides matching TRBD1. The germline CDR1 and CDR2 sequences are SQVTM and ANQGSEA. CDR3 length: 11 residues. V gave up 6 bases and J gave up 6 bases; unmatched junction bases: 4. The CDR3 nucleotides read TGCAGCGTGACAGGGTCCCATGGCTACACCTTC. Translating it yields CSVTGSHGYTF.

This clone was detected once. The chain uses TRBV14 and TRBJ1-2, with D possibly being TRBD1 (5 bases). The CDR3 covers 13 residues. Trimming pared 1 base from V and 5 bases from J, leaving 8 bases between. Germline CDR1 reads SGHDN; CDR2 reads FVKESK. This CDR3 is CASSQGQGYGYTF. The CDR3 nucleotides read TGTGCCAGCAGCCAAGGCCAGGGATATGGCTACACCTTC.

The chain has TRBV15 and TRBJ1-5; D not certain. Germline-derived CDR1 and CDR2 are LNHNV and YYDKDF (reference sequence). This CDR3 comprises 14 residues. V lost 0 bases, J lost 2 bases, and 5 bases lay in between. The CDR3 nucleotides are TGTGCCACCAGCAGAGATATCGGCAATCAGCCCCAGCATTTT. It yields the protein CATSRDIGNQPQHF.

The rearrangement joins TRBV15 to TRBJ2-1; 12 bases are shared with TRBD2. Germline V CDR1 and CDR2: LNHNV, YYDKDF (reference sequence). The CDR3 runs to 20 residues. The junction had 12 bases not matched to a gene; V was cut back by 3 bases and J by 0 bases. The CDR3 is CATSRLSGTSGLSSYNEQFF. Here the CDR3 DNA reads TGTGCCACCAGCAGGCTATCCGGGACTAGCGGGTTGAGCTCCTACAATGAGCAGTTCTTC.

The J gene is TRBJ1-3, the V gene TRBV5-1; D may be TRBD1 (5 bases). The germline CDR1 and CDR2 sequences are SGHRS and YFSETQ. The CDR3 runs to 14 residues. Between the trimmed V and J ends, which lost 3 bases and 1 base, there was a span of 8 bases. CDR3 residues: CASSSGGSGNTIYF. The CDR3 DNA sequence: TGCGCCAGCAGCTCCGGGGGGTCTGGAAACACCATATATTTT.

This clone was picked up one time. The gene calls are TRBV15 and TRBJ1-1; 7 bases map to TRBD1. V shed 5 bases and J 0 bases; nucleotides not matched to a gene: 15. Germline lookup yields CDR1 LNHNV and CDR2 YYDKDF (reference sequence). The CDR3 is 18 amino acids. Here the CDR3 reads CATSGLSTGPSMNTEAFF. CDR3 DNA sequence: TGTGCCACCAGCGGTTTGTCGACAGGGCCGTCGATGAACACTGAAGCTTTCTTT.

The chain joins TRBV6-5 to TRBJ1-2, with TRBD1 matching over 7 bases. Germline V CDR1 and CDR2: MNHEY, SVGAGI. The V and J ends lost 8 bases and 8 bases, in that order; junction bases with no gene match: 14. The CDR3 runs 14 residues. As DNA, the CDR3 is TGTGCCAGCCGTCGACGACAGGGCCCCACCGGCTACACCTTC. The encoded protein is CASRRRQGPTGYTF.

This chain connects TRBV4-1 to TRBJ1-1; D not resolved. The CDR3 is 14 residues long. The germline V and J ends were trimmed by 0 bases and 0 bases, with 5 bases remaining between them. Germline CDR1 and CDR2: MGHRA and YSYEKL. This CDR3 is CASSQETLNTEAFF. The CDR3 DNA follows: TGCGCCAGCAGCCAAGAAACATTGAACACTGAAGCTTTCTTT.

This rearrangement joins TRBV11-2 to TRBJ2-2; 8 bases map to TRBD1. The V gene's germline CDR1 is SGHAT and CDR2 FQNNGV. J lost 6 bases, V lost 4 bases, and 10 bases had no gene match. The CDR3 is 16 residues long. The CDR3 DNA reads TGTGCCAGCAGCTCACCGGGACAGGTCTCTGCCGGGGAGCTGTTTTTT. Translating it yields CASSSPGQVSAGELFF. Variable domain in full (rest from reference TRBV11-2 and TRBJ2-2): EAGVAQSPRYKIIEKRQSVAFWCNPISGHATLYWYQQILGQGPKLLIQFQNNGVVDDSQLPKDRFSAERLKGVDSTLKIQPAKLEDSAVYLCASSSPGQVSAGELFFGEGSRLTVL.

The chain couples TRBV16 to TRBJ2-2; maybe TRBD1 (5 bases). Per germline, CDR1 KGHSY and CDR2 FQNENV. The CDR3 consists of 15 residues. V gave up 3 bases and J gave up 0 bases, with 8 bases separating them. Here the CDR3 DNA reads TGTGCCAGCAGCCACGGCAGGGCGAACACCGGGGAGCTGTTTTTT. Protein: CASSHGRANTGELFF.

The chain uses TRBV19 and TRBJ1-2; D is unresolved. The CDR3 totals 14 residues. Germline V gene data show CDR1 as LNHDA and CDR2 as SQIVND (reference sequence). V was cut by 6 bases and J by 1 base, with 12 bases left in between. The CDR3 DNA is TGTGCCAGTAGAGCCCTCGGGGTTAACTATGGCTACACCTTC. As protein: CASRALGVNYGYTF.

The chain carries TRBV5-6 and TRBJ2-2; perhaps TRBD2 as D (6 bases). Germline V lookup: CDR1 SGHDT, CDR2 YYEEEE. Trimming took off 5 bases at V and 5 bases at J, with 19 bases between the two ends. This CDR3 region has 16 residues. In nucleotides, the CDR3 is TGTGCCAGCAGGGTCGTCGGGGGTGGAAGAACCGGGGAGCTGTTTTTT. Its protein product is CASRVVGGGRTGELFF.

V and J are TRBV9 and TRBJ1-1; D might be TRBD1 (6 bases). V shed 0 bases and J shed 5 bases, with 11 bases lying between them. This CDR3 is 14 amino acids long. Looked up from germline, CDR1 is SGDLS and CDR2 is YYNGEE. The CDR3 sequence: CASSVARGGTEAFF. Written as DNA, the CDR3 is TGTGCCAGCAGCGTAGCTAGGGGGGGGACTGAAGCTTTCTTT.

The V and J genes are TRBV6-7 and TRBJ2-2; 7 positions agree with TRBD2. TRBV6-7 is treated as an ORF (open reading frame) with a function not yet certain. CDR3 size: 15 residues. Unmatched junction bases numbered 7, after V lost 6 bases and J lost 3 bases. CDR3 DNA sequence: TGTGCCAGCAGCTGTGAGCGGGAAGACACCGGGGAGCTGTTTTTT. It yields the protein CASSCEREDTGELFF.

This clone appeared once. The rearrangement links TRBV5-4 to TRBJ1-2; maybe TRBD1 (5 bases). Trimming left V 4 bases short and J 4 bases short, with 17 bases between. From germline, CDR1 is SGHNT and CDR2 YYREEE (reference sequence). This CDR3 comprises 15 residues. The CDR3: CASSHPDGGAYGYTF. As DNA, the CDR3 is TGTGCCAGCAGCCACCCGGACGGAGGGGCCTATGGCTACACCTTC.

CDR3 DNA: TGTGCCAGCAGCTCTTATGGGGACAGGCGGCATGAGCAGTTCTTC. It codes for CASSSYGDRRHEQFF. The V call is TRBV7-3, the J call TRBJ2-1; the match to TRBD1 covers 8 bases. In germline, CDR1 is SGHTA, CDR2 FQGTGA. Trimming cost V 4 bases and J 8 bases; bases outside gene matches: 10. CDR3 length equals 15 residues.

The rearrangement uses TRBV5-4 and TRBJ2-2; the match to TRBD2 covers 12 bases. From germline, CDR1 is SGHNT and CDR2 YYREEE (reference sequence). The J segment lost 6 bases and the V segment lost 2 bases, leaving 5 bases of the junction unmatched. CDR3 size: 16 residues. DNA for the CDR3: TGTGCCAGCAGCTTCCGACTAGCGGGAGACCCCGGGGAGCTGTTTTTT. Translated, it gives CASSFRLAGDPGELFF.

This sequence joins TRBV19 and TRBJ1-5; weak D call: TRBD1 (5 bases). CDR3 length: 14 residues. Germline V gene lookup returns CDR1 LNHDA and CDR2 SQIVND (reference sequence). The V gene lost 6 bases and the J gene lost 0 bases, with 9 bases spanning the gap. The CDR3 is CASRDGGSNQPQHF. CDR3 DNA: TGTGCCAGTAGAGACGGGGGTAGCAATCAGCCCCAGCATTTT.

The CDR3 DNA follows: TGTGCCTGGAGTCCACGAGGGCAGGGGGCGCGAAATGAGCAGTTCTTC. It codes for CAWSPRGQGARNEQFF. The chain combines TRBV30 with TRBJ2-1; 8 bases are a match to TRBD1. With V trimmed by 2 bases and J by 7 bases, 13 bases remained unmatched. This CDR3 region has 16 residues. Germline CDR1 reads GTSNPN; CDR2 reads SVGIG (reference sequence). Drawing the rest from reference TRBV30 and TRBJ2-1, the complete variable domain is SQTIHQWPATLVQPVGSPLSLECTVEGTSNPNLYWYRQAAGRGLQLLFYSVGIGQISSEVPQNLSASRPQDRQFILSSKKLLLSDSGFYLCAWSPRGQGARNEQFFGPGTRLTVL.

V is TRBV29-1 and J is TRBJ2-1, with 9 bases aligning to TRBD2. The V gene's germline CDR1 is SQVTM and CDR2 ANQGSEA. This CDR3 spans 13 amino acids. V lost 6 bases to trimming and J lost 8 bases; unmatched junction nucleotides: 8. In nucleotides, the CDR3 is TGCAGCGTCCAAGGGACTAGCCGGCATGAGCAGTTCTTC. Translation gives CSVQGTSRHEQFF.

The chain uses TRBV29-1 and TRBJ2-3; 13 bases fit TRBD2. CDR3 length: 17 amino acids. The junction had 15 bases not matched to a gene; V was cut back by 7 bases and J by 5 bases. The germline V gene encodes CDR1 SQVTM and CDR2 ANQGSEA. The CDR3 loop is CSGKRPGLAGLRDTQYF. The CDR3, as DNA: TGCAGCGGCAAACGCCCGGGACTAGCGGGATTAAGAGATACGCAGTATTTT.

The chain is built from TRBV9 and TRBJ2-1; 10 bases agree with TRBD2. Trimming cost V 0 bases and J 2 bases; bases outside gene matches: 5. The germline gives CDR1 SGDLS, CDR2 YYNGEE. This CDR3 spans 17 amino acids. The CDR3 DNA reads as TGTGCCAGCAGCGTAGTGCATAGCGGGGGGACCTACAATGAGCAGTTCTTC. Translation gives CASSVVHSGGTYNEQFF. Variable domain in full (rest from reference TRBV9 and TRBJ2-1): DSGVTQTPKHLITATGQRVTLRCSPRSGDLSVYWYQQSLDQGLQFLIQYYNGEERAKGNILERFSAQQFPDLHSELNLSSLELGDSALYFCASSVVHSGGTYNEQFFGPGTRLTVL.

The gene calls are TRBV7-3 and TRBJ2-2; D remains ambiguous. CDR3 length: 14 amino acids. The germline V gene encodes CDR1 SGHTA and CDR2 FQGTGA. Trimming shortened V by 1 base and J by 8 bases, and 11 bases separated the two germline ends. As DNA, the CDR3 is TGTGCCAGCAGCTTAAATATGTTCGGGGGGGAGCTGTTTTTT. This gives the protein CASSLNMFGGELFF.

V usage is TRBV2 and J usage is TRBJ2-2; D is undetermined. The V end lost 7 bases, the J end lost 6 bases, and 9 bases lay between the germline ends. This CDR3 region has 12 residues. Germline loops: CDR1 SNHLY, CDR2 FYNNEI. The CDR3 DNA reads TGTGCCAGCACCAGGCGAGCCGGGGAGCTGTTTTTT. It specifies CASTRRAGELFF.

CDR3 in DNA: TGTGCCAGCAGCCAACATCCGAACACTGAAGCTTTCTTT. This sequence encodes CASSQHPNTEAFF. V is TRBV14 and J is TRBJ1-1; D gene uncertain. CDR3 size: 13 residues. CDR1 is SGHDN and CDR2 is FVKESK in the germline V gene. Trimming took off 2 bases at V and 1 base at J, with 5 bases between the two ends.

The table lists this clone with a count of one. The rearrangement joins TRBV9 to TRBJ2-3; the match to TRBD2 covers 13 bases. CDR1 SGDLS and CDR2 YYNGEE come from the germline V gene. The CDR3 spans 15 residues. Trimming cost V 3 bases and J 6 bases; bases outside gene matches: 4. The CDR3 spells CASSALAGGLDTQYF. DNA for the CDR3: TGTGCCAGCAGCGCACTAGCGGGGGGGCTGGATACGCAGTATTTT.

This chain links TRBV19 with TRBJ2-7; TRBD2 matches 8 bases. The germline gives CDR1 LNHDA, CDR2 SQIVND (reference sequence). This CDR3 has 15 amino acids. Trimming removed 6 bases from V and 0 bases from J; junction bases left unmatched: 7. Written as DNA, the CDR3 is TGTGCCAGTAGCGCGGGGGGCCGCGGCTCCTACGAGCAGTACTTC. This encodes CASSAGGRGSYEQYF.

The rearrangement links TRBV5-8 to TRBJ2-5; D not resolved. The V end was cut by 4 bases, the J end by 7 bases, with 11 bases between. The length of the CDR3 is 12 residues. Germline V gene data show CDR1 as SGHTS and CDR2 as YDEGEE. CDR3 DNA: TGTGCCAGCAGCCGAGACATCGGGACCCAGTACTTC. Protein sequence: CASSRDIGTQYF.

Written as DNA, the CDR3 is TGTGCCAGCAGCCACGCCAGGGGCGAGCAGTACGTC. It yields the protein CASSHARGEQYV. The V gene is TRBV3-1 (or the pseudogene TRBV3-2), the J gene TRBJ2-7; TRBD1 is a possible D gene (6 bases). V was pared by 3 bases and J by 6 bases, with 9 bases between. Germline CDR1 reads LGHDT; CDR2 reads YNNKEL (reference sequence). The CDR3 extends over 12 amino acids.